This T cell receptor beta chain appears in the sequencing data of a study of T cell repertoires in cytomegalovirus infection. Study results and limitations: Dominating the ex vivo response were HLA-C-restricted CMV-specific TCR beta clonotypes.

Germline V gives CDR1 PRHDT, CDR2 FYEKMQ (reference sequence). The CDR3 consists of 15 residues. The ends were cut back, 4 bases at V and 2 bases at J, with 12 bases in the middle. As regards this clonotype: What it binds is not known.

TCRdb called the reads again in MiXCR, with one record for every CDR3 protein. This table holds around 800,000 distinct CDR3 sequences, 30% to 35% found once. The chain carries TRBV13 and TRBJ1-3; perhaps TRBD1 as D (5 bases). The sample consisted of cultured CD8+ T cells from PBMCs, taken from culture after CMV antigen stimulation. This TCR derives from a human donor in good health (CMV status not recorded). Some clones in this sample may be carry-over from other donors' samples. The CDR3 here is CASSSNRIPGNTIYF. The CDR3 DNA reads TGTGCCAGCAGCTCGAACAGGATCCCTGGAAACACCATATATTTT. The full variable domain, rest sourced from reference TRBV13 and TRBJ1-3, is AAGVIQSPRHLIKEKRETATLKCYPIPRHDTVYWYQQGPGQDPQFLISFYEKMQSDKGSIPDRFSAQQFSDYHSELNMSSLELGDSALYFCASSSNRIPGNTIYFGEGSWLTVV.